Listed here are 6 T cell receptor beta chains from one sample, sequenced in a study of regulatory T cells in long-lasting Graves disease (dated by TCRdb to the early 2020s). The time point label for this specimen denotes: newly diagnosed GD, antithyroid drugs for less than 3 months. For both TCR sequencing and RNA sequencing, RNA was extracted from PBMCs using TRIzol. Library generation was performed with multiplex PCR. Sequencing was carried out with an Illumina HiSeq 4000. TCR beta libraries were built with iRepertoire HTBI primers and Arm-PCR amplification of CDR3 regions. TCRdb itself trimmed the public reads at Q25 with fastp, ran MiXCR and retained productive beta chains. Each record represents a unique CDR3 protein, reported with the most common genes and DNA among its rows. This sample has around 480,000 distinct CDR3 sequences in its table, and about 16% of those were observed once. The ten largest make up more than 20% of the sample.

These data were also filed under a second study, of T cells in Graves' hyperthyroidism and ophthalmopathy.

The sample consisted of peripheral blood mononuclear cells (PBMCs), taken at new diagnosis, from a patient treated with antithyroid drugs. Source of these receptors: a woman aged 35-65 years with Graves disease. Donor details come from another sample of the same person, matched by shared clones.

CDR3 loop: CASSTRQGSPLLLPNEQFF. CDR3 in DNA: TGTGCCAGTAGTACTCGACAGGGTAGCCCCCTGCTGTTGCCAAATGAGCAGTTCTTC. The chain links TRBV19 to TRBJ2-1; 7 bases agree with TRBD1. CDR3 length equals 19 residues. Unmatched junction bases numbered 22, after V lost 4 bases and J lost 7 bases. The V gene's germline CDR1 is LNHDA and CDR2 SQIVND (reference sequence).

This clonotype was seen at least ten times. The chain uses TRBV12-3 or TRBV12-4 and TRBJ2-5; D not resolved. The CDR3 has 14 amino acids. Trimming left V 6 bases short and J 10 bases short, with 21 bases between. The CDR3 here is CASSSDGLSRNQYF. The CDR3 coding sequence is TGTGCCAGCAGCTCCGACGGCTTATCCCGGAACCAGTACTTC.

The table lists this clonotype with a few counts. V and J are TRBV28 and TRBJ1-5; a possible D gene is TRBD1 (5 bases). V lost 6 bases, J lost 7 bases, and 25 bases lay in between. The CDR3 covers 17 residues. Germline-derived CDR1 and CDR2 are MDHEN and SYDVKM. The CDR3, as DNA: TGTGCCAGCAGCGGCGGGCAGGGAAAGGGCCCGGGGCAGCCCCAGCATTTT. This gives the protein CASSGGQGKGPGQPQHF.

This clonotype was seen at least ten times. The chain recombines TRBV29-1 with TRBJ1-2; D call uncertain. Germline CDR1 reads SQVTM; CDR2 reads ANQGSEA. V was clipped by 7 bases and J by 4 bases, with 13 bases between them. The length of the CDR3 is 12 residues. DNA for the CDR3: TGCAGCGCTTCGGCCATTTCCTATGGCTACACCTTC. It specifies CSASAISYGYTF.

Only a few counts were recorded for this clonotype. This sequence joins TRBV28 and TRBJ2-1; 11 positions match TRBD2. Germline CDR1 and CDR2: MDHEN and SYDVKM. The J segment lost 4 bases and the V segment lost 7 bases, leaving 3 bases of the junction unmatched. The CDR3 contains 14 residues. The CDR3 reads CASTGTSGYNEQFF. CDR3 DNA: TGTGCCAGCACCGGGACTAGCGGTTACAATGAGCAGTTCTTC.

This clonotype was recorded a few times. The chain joins TRBV4-2 to TRBJ1-2; unclear D gene. CDR1 and CDR2 (germline): LGHNA, YNFKEQ. V lost 3 bases and J lost 5, with 10 bases in between. This CDR3 is built from 13 residues. CDR3 sequence (DNA): TGTGCCAGCAGCCAGGAGGGATGGTATGGCTACACCTTC. Amino acids: CASSQEGWYGYTF.